The T cell receptor beta chain under discussion was sequenced for a study of blood T cell repertoires in COVID-19. Study information: There were acute and convalescent COVID-19 samples, and they came from the United States, Italy and Spain. T cells, B-cell-depleted T cells, or PBMCs supplied cDNA or gDNA.

Trimming cost V 5 bases and J 4 bases, with 15 bases left between them. The CDR3 has 14 residues. CDR1 is SGHKS and CDR2 is YYEKEE in the germline V gene (reference sequence). Authors' processing steps: Amplified reference gene primers provided the basis for estimating nucleated cell counts. Repertoires were generated with immunoSEQ multiplex PCR, while TCRdb's copy carries only in-frame clones and drops some. That table is the source of V, J and clone size, and D and trimming were worked out from the DNA. The sample gives approximately 130,000 clones, 81% of which show up once; approximately 9.1% is in the top ten.

The TCR comes from an older woman with active or convalescent COVID-19. The chain uses TRBV5-5 and TRBJ2-5; the D gene is possibly TRBD2 (6 bases). The sample was peripheral blood. DNA for the CDR3: TGTGCCAGCAGTTCGGGGGTTAGGGGAGAGACCCAGTACTTC. Translated, it gives CASSSGVRGETQYF.